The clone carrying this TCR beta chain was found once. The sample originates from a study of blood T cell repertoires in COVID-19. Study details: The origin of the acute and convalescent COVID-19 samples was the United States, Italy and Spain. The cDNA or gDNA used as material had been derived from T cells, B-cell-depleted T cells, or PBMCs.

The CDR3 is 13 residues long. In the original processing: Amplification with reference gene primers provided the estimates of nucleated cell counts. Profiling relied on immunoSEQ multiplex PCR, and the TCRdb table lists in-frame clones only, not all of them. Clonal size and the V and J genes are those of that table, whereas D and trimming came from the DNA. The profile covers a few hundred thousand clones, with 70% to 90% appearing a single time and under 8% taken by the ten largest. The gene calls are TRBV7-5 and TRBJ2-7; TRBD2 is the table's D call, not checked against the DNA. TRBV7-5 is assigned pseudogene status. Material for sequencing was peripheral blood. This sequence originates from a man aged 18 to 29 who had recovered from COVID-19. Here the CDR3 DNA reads TGTGCCAGAAGCTTAGTCGTATCGTACGAGCAGTACTTC. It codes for CARSLVVSYEQYF.